This T cell receptor beta chain was retrieved from a study of T cell changes during pregnancy in multiple sclerosis. Some clones are missing from TCRdb's copy, which holds only in-frame ones; the method was immunoSEQ multiplex PCR. This sample has over 45,000 clones; more than 85% occur once, and the top ten carry roughly 2.2%. The germline CDR1 and CDR2 sequences are SGHAT and FQNNGV. The ends were cut back, 1 base at V and 5 bases at J, with 2 bases in the middle. This CDR3 has 11 amino acids. The chain carries TRBV11-2 and TRBJ2-5; D uncertain. Source: peripheral blood, taken in the third trimester of pregnancy. The source of this sequence is a female donor with multiple sclerosis, enrolled in a pregnancy study. DNA of the CDR3: TGTGCCAGCAGCTTAGCTGAGACCCAGTACTTC. This codes for CASSLAETQYF.